This T cell receptor beta chain emerged from a study of blood T cell repertoires in COVID-19. As for the study in general: Both acute and convalescent COVID-19 samples were obtained from the United States, Italy and Spain. The analysed material was cDNA or gDNA that came from T cells, B-cell-depleted T cells, or PBMCs.

As handled by the study authors: For nucleated cells, counts were estimated from reference gene primer amplification. The method was immunoSEQ multiplex PCR; TCRdb's version includes in-frame clones alone and lacks a portion of them. That table furnishes V, J and clone size, whereas the DNA furnished D and trimming. In the table there are 70,000 to 95,000 clones, roughly 90% of which are singletons. This CDR3 has 15 amino acids. Germline CDR1 SGHNT, CDR2 YYREEE (reference sequence). The V gene end was trimmed by 1 base and the J gene end by 4 bases; junction bases not matched to a gene: 6. This rearrangement joins TRBV5-4 to TRBJ1-2, with 8 bases lining up with TRBD1. This TCR came from a human donor with active COVID-19. The donor label of this sample is uncertain. The sample consisted of peripheral blood. This CDR3 reads CASSLPDRVIYGYTF. CDR3 in DNA: TGTGCCAGCAGCTTGCCGGACAGGGTTATCTATGGCTACACCTTC.